A single sample is the source of the 14 T cell receptor beta chains below, sequenced in a study of shared T cell receptors in the human thymus. Only in-frame clones appear in the TCRdb table, and some are missing; sequencing was by immunoSEQ multiplex PCR. The repertoire includes under 700,000 clones, around 78% of them detected once, and 0.013% sits in the top ten. These data also formed part of another study, on human thymus T cells.

The specimen sequenced was thymocytes. These receptors were obtained from a boy under two years old with a congenital heart defect.

V and J are TRBV5-6 and TRBJ2-5; D is possibly TRBD1 (7 bases). The CDR3 loop spans 13 amino acids. The germline V and J ends were trimmed by 4 bases and 3 bases, with 10 bases remaining between them. CDR1 SGHDT and CDR2 YYEEEE come from the germline V gene. The CDR3 DNA reads TGTGCCAGCAGCGGGGGGACAGAAGAGACCCAGTACTTC. Protein sequence: CASSGGTEETQYF. The whole variable domain, filled in from reference TRBV5-6 and TRBJ2-5, reads DAGVTQSPTHLIKTRGQQVTLRCSPKSGHDTVSWYQQALGQGPQFIFQYYEEEERQRGNFPDRFSGHQFPNYSSELNVNALLLGDSALYLCASSGGTEETQYFGPGTRLLVL.

The chain joins TRBV30 to TRBJ1-5, with 8 bases lining up with TRBD1. This CDR3 comprises 18 residues. The germline gives CDR1 GTSNPN, CDR2 SVGIG (reference sequence). Trimming cost V 3 bases and J 0 bases; bases outside gene matches: 13. The CDR3 sequence is CAWSAAQGDPYSNQPQHF. The CDR3 coding sequence is TGTGCCTGGAGCGCTGCACAGGGGGACCCCTATAGCAATCAGCCCCAGCATTTT.

This clone is a singleton in its sample. The chain uses TRBV25-1 and TRBJ1-3; 10 bases match TRBD1. V lost 2 bases and J lost 7; bases outside the gene matches: 5. The CDR3 extends over 15 amino acids. CDR1 and CDR2 from the germline V gene are MGHDK and SYGVNS. The DNA of the CDR3 is TGTGCCAGCAGTGAACGGACAGGGGGAGGGAACACCATATATTTT. As protein: CASSERTGGGNTIYF.

This chain joins TRBV6-4 and TRBJ2-1; 11 nucleotides align to TRBD2. V dropped 10 bases and J dropped 2; count of bases not matched to a gene: 10. This CDR3 region has 16 residues. Germline CDR1 MRHNA, CDR2 SNTAGT. Here the CDR3 reads CATREETSGAYNEQFF. The CDR3 DNA is TGTGCCACCCGAGAGGAGACTAGCGGGGCCTACAATGAGCAGTTCTTC.

The chain has TRBV6-5 and TRBJ2-5, with 7 bases that match TRBD1. This CDR3 spans 14 amino acids. With 2 bases clipped from V and 5 bases from J, the junction kept 5 bases outside the gene matches. Germline V gene lookup returns CDR1 MNHEY and CDR2 SVGAGI. The CDR3 loop reads CASSYRGGAETQYF. In DNA, the CDR3 is TGTGCCAGCAGTTACAGAGGGGGCGCGGAGACCCAGTACTTC.

The chain couples TRBV28 to TRBJ2-7, with a tentative D call TRBD2 (6 bases). Germline-derived CDR1 and CDR2 are MDHEN and SYDVKM. The CDR3 consists of 13 residues. The V gene lost 5 bases and the J gene lost 3 bases, with 11 bases spanning the gap. The DNA for the CDR3 is TGTGCCAGCAGTGCGGGACTCTTCTACGAGCAGTACTTC. Its protein is CASSAGLFYEQYF.

V usage is TRBV10-1 and J usage is TRBJ1-5; a possible D gene is TRBD1 (5 bases). Germline-derived CDR1 and CDR2 are WNHNN and SYGVQD (reference sequence). CDR3 length: 17 amino acids. V was trimmed by 0 bases and J by 3 bases, leaving 15 bases between them. CDR3 bases: TGCGCCAGCAGTGAGTCGCGGGGGGGAATTGCCAATCAGCCCCAGCATTTT. Amino acids: CASSESRGGIANQPQHF.

As DNA, the CDR3 is TGTGCCAGCTCACTTCGGAACACTGAAGCTTTCTTT. It specifies CASSLRNTEAFF. This chain uses TRBV18 with TRBJ1-1; D is unclear. This CDR3 is 12 amino acids long. Trimming took 4 bases from V and 1 from J, leaving 4 bases between them. CDR1 and CDR2 (germline): KGHSH, LQKENI.

This sequence joins TRBV7-2 and TRBJ2-7; 11 nucleotides line up with TRBD2. The germline V gene encodes CDR1 SGHTA and CDR2 FQGNSA. V lost 1 base to trimming and J lost 4 bases; unmatched junction nucleotides: 3. The CDR3 is 15 amino acids. As DNA, the CDR3 is TGTGCCAGCAGCTTAGGGACTAGCGGGCCTTACGAGCAGTACTTC. Protein: CASSLGTSGPYEQYF.

This chain uses TRBV28 with TRBJ2-2; D gene unclear. The CDR3 runs to 13 residues. Trimming removed 3 bases from V and 6 bases from J, with 8 bases in between. The germline V gene encodes CDR1 MDHEN and CDR2 SYDVKM. The CDR3 is CASSFARSGELFF. DNA for the CDR3: TGTGCCAGCAGTTTTGCGCGGTCCGGGGAGCTGTTTTTT.

The rearrangement joins TRBV5-1 to TRBJ2-7; possible D gene TRBD2, 5 bases. Between the trimmed V and J ends, which lost 2 bases and 2 bases, there was a span of 8 bases. CDR1 and CDR2 (germline): SGHRS, YFSETQ. CDR3 length equals 13 residues. As DNA, the CDR3 is TGCGCCAGCAGCTTAGCGGCTACCTACGAGCAGTACTTC. It specifies CASSLAATYEQYF.

The J gene is TRBJ1-1, the V gene TRBV5-1; weak D call: TRBD1 (6 bases). The germline gives CDR1 SGHRS, CDR2 YFSETQ. This CDR3 contains 16 residues. V lost 4 bases to trimming and J lost 4 bases, with 20 bases between them. CDR3 sequence (DNA): TGCGCCAGCAGCCAGAACCCGTGGGGGCTGGGCACTGAAGCTTTCTTT. Its translation is CASSQNPWGLGTEAFF. Combining the CDR3 with reference TRBV5-1 and TRBJ1-1 gives the whole variable domain KAGVTQTPRYLIKTRGQQVTLSCSPISGHRSVSWYQQTPGQGLQFLFEYFSETQRNKGNFPGRFSGRQFSNSRSEMNVSTLELGDSALYLCASSQNPWGLGTEAFFGQGTRLTVV.

V gene TRBV14 combines with J gene TRBJ2-7; TRBD1 agrees at 9 bases. Looked up from germline, CDR1 is SGHDN and CDR2 is FVKESK. The CDR3 extends over 16 amino acids. V shed 0 bases, J shed 4 bases, and the junction held 7 bases outside the gene matches. CDR3: CASSQESHRGRYEQYF. The CDR3, as DNA: TGTGCCAGCAGCCAAGAGTCCCACAGGGGGCGATACGAGCAGTACTTC.

The chain uses TRBV5-4 and TRBJ2-5; 8 bases line up with TRBD2. Matching the DNA end better, TRBJ2-7 makes the J call doubtful. The germline CDR1 and CDR2 sequences are SGHNT and YYREEE (reference sequence). This CDR3 has 16 residues. The DNA of the CDR3 is TGTGCCAGCAGCTCGCCCACTAGCGGAACTAACTACGAGCAGTACTTC. It codes for CASSSPTSGTNYEQYF.